These 10 T cell receptor beta chains share one sample of origin, sequenced in a study of T cells in women clearing cervical HPV infection (dated by TCRdb to the late 2010s). Library preparation was by the immunoSEQ multiplex PCR assay. Held by TCRdb, this immuneACCESS table contains in-frame sequences only and omits some clones. Under half of the omission traces to an unresolved V gene where checked; the cause of the rest is unknown. The record for this sample contains around 16,000 clones. The top ten constitute under 12% of the sample. The sample consisted of blood buffy coat. The origin of the receptors is a woman between 18 and 70 years old with a cervical HPV16 infection that either progressed to CIN3+ or cleared (not recorded which).

The covered CDR3 bases are TGTGCCAGCTCACCTGGGACTTCGGATGAAAAA. This encodes CASSPGTSDEK. The CDR3 in its entirety is CASSPGTSDEKLFF. V gene TRBV18 combines with J gene TRBJ1-4; perhaps TRBD1 as D (5 bases). The CDR3 end falls 3 residues outside the read, so it is completed with the germline J gene. V shed 3 bases and J shed 6 bases, with 11 bases lying between them. Germline CDR1 and CDR2: KGHSH and LQKENI. The CDR3 sequence is 14 residues long.

As for this clone: The sequenced fragment ends 3 residues before the CDR3 boundary, so the rest is inferred from the germline J gene. The chain recombines TRBV18 with TRBJ2-5; 9 nucleotides align to TRBD1. The junction had 4 bases not matched to a gene; V was cut back by 3 bases and J by 5 bases. The CDR3 extends over 14 amino acids. Germline CDR1 reads KGHSH; CDR2 reads LQKENI. The CDR3 sequence is CASSPPTGGETQYF. The part of the CDR3 DNA that was read is TGTGCCAGCTCACCTCCCACAGGGGGCGAGACC. The full variable domain, completed using reference TRBV18 and TRBJ2-5, is NAGVMQNPRHLVRRRGQEARLRCSPMKGHSHVYWYRQLPEEGLKFMVYLQKENIIDESGMPKERFSAEFPKEGPSILRIQQVVRGDSAAYFCASSPPTGGETQYFGPGTRLLVL.

About this clone itself: Sequencing ends 3 residues short of the CDR3 end; the germline J gene provides the rest. This chain uses TRBV18 with TRBJ1-2; D not resolved. Looked up from germline, CDR1 is KGHSH and CDR2 is LQKENI. The CDR3 has 13 amino acids. The CDR3 is CASSPRGTYDYTF. The CDR3 DNA, read in part, is TGTGCCAGCTCACCGCGCGGAACTTACGAC.

As for this clone: The CDR3 end is not reached by the read, which stops 3 residues before it; the germline J gene fills it in. The chain links TRBV19 to TRBJ2-3; a weak D match, TRBD2 (5 bases). In germline, CDR1 is LNHDA, CDR2 SQIVND (reference sequence). This CDR3 is built from 13 residues. Here the CDR3 reads CASNEGLGQPQYF. The part of the CDR3 DNA that was read is TGTGCCAGTAACGAGGGTCTGGGTCAGCCG.

In regard to this clone: The CDR3 end is not reached by the read, which stops 3 residues before it; the germline J gene fills it in. This same CDR3 is encoded by further DNA sequences in the sample. This chain links TRBV6-1 with TRBJ1-3, with 8 bases matching TRBD1. Germline CDR1 reads MNHNS; CDR2 reads SASEGT. The V gene end was trimmed by 1 base and the J gene end by 2 bases; junction bases not matched to a gene: 7. The CDR3 length is 17 residues. CDR3 DNA, as far as it was read: TGTGCCAGCAGTGAAGTAAGAAGGACAGGGCCTGGAAACACC. As protein: CASSEVRRTGPGNT. The entire CDR3 protein reads CASSEVRRTGPGNTIYF.

Regarding this clone: The CDR3 extends 3 residues past the end of the read, so its final part is completed from the germline J gene. The chain is built from TRBV27 and TRBJ2-7; 13 bases match TRBD2. The germline V gene has CDR1 MNHEY and CDR2 SMNVEV (reference sequence). Germline trimming cut 5 bases from V and 2 bases from J; bases unmatched to any gene: 12. The CDR3 consists of 18 residues. The CDR3 sequence is CASSDDGTSGKRPYEQYF. CDR3 DNA (partial): TGTGCCAGCAGTGACGACGGGACTAGCGGGAAACGGCCCTACGAG.

Turning to this clone: The CDR3 end falls 3 residues outside the read, so it is completed with the germline J gene. The V gene is TRBV5-6, the J gene TRBJ2-7, with unresolved D. CDR3 length: 14 amino acids. Germline lookup yields CDR1 SGHDT and CDR2 YYEEEE. Trimming shortened V by 0 bases and J by 4 bases, and 11 bases separated the two germline ends. The part of the CDR3 DNA that was read is TGTGCCAGCAGCTTGGGGCAGGATGAGTACGAG. Translating gives CASSLGQDEYE. The whole CDR3 region reads CASSLGQDEYEQYF.

In the case of this clone: The CDR3 end is not reached by the read, which stops 3 residues before it; the germline J gene fills it in. The chain carries TRBV7-3 and TRBJ2-3, with 11 bases aligning to TRBD2. The V segment lost 5 bases and the J segment 1 base; nucleotides outside the gene matches: 5. In germline, CDR1 is SGHTA, CDR2 FQGTGA. The CDR3 spans 16 residues. The CDR3 loop reads CASSTKLAGGTDTQYF. The covered CDR3 bases are TGTGCCAGCAGCACAAAACTAGCGGGGGGCACAGATACG.

As concerns this clone: Coverage ceases 3 residues before the CDR3 finishes, and the germline J gene fills in the end. The V gene is TRBV6-2 or TRBV6-3, the J gene TRBJ2-3; 14 bases agree with TRBD2. Germline V lookup: CDR1 MNHEY, CDR2 SVGEGT. The CDR3 totals 15 residues. The sequenced part of the CDR3 DNA is TGTGCCAGCAGTTATCCCGGGACTAGCGGGAGTTCG. Its translation is CASSYPGTSGSS. The whole CDR3 sequence reads CASSYPGTSGSSQYF.

In regard to this clone: The read falls 3 residues short of the CDR3 end, and the missing part is taken from the germline J gene. The chain recombines TRBV2 with TRBJ1-4, with TRBD1 as a possible D gene (5 bases). Trimming took 8 bases from V and 0 from J, leaving 7 bases between them. The germline V gene encodes CDR1 SNHLY and CDR2 FYNNEI. CDR3 length: 13 residues. Partial CDR3 DNA: TGTGCCAGCCAGGGAGCAACTAATGAAAAA. Translated: CASQGATNEK. The complete CDR3 protein is CASQGATNEKLFF.